The entry below gives a single TCR beta chain sequence along with its context. Its antigen remains unidentified. These data come from a study of blood T cells in healthy people across ages. Peripheral blood from each donor was collected in a volume of 8 to 10 milliliters. J was trimmed by 1 base and V by 6 bases; bases with no gene match: 4. In germline, CDR1 is SEHNR, CDR2 FQNEAQ (reference sequence). The CDR3 sequence is 14 residues long. The study's findings and limits: Researchers said unsorted PBMCs prevented a conclusive naive versus antigen-experienced comparison.

Alongside a J-beta primer mix, a sample-barcoded 5' primer served in a second PCR lasting roughly 6 to 12 cycles. Researchers report that a template-switch adaptor with 12 random nucleotides tagged each cDNA molecule. TCRdb ran MiXCR on the 5' RACE reads and lists one entry per CDR3 protein. The sample carries roughly 1,300,000 distinct CDR3 sequences, 59% recorded once. The chain is built from TRBV7-9 and TRBJ2-3; 7 nucleotides align to TRBD2. The sample consisted of blood. The sequence derives from a young man in good health. CDR3 residues: CASRSGVGTDTQYF. Written as DNA, the CDR3 is TGTGCCAGCAGGAGCGGGGTGGGCACAGATACGCAGTATTTT.